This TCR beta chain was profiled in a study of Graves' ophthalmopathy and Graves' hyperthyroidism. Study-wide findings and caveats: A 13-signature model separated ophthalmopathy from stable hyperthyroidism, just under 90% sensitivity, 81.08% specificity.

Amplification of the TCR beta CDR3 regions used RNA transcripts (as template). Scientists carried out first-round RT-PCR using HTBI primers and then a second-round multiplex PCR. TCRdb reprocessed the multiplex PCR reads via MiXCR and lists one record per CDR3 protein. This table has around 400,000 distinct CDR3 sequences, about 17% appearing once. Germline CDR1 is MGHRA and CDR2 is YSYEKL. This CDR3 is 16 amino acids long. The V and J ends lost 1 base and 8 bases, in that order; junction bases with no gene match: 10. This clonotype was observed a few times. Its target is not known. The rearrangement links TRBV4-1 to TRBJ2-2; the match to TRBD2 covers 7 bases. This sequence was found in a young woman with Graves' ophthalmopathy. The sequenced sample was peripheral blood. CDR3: CASSQAPGLSMGELFF. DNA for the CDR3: TGCGCCAGCAGCCAAGCCCCGGGACTATCTATGGGGGAGCTGTTTTTT.